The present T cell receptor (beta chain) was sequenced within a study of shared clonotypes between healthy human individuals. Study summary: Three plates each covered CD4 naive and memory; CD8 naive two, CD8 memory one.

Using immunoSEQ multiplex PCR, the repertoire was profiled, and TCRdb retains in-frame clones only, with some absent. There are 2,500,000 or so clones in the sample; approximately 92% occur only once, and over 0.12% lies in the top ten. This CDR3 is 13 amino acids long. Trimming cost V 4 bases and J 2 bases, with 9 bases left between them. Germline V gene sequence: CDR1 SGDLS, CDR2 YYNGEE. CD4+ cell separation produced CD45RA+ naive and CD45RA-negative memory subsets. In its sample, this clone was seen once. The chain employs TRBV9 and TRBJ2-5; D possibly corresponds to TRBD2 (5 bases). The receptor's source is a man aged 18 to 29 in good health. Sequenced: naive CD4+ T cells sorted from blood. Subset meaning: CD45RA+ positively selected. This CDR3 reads CASSSRGQETQYF. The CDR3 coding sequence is TGTGCCAGCAGCTCCCGCGGGCAAGAGACCCAGTACTTC. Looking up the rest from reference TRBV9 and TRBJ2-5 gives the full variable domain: DSGVTQTPKHLITATGQRVTLRCSPRSGDLSVYWYQQSLDQGLQFLIQYYNGEERAKGNILERFSAQQFPDLHSELNLSSLELGDSALYFCASSSRGQETQYFGPGTRLLVL.